This T cell receptor (beta chain) was captured in a study of liver allograft versus peripheral blood T cells. Study-level information: A comparison was made between T cell receptor repertoires in transplanted livers and those in recipients' peripheral blood.

The CDR3 extends over 13 amino acids. V dropped 2 bases and J dropped 7 bases, with 11 bases sitting between them. CDR1 is MNHEY and CDR2 is SVGAGI in the germline V gene. By its share, this clonotype is medium-sized. Its antigen is unidentified. TCRdb reanalysed the reads using MiXCR and keeps one entry per CDR3 protein. The table has 9,500 to 13,000 distinct CDR3 sequences, 23% seen once. Whole-study results and caveats: Liver allograft T cell receptor repertoires were reported to differ from peripheral blood repertoires.

This chain connects TRBV6-5 to TRBJ1-1; D remains unclear. The clonotype originates from a human patient who had a liver transplant. A subset of T cells may come from the graft donor. CDR3 DNA sequence: TGTGCCAGCAGTTACACACCCCAGCTTGAAGCTTTCTTT. Residues: CASSYTPQLEAFF.